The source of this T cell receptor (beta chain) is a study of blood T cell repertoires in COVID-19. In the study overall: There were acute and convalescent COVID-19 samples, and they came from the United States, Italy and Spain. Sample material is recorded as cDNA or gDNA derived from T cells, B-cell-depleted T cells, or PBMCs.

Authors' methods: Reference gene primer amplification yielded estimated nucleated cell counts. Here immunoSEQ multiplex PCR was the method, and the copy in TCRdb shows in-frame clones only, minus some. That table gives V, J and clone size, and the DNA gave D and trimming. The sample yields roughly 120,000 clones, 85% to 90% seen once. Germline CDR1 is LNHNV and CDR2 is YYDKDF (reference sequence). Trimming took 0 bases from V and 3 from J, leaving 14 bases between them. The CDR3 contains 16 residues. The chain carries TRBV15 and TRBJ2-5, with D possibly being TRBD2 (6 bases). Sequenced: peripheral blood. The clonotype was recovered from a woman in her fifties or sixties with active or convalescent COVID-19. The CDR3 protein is CATSRDTGLEKETQYF. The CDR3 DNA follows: TGTGCCACCAGCAGAGACACGGGACTTGAGAAAGAGACCCAGTACTTC.